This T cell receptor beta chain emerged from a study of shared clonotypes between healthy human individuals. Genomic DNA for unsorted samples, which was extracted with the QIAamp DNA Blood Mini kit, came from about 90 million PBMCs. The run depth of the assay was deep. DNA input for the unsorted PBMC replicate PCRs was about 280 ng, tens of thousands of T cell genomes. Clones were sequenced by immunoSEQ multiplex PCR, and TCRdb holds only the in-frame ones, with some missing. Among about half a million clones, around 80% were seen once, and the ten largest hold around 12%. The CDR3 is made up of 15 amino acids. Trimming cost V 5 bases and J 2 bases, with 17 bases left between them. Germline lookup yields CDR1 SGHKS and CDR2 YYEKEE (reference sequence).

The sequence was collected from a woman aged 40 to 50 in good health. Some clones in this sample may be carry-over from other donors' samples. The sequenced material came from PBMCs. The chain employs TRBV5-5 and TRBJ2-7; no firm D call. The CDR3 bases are TGTGCCAGCAGTTTCCTCCGCTACTCACCCTACGAGCAGTACTTC. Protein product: CASSFLRYSPYEQYF.